This TCR beta chain emerged from a study of blood T cell dynamics during melanoma immunotherapy. This CDR3 region has 14 residues. The germline V gene has CDR1 SGDLS and CDR2 YYNGEE. Trimming pared 1 base from V and 3 bases from J, leaving 9 bases between. Stated time point: week 3, after first cycle of checkpoint inhibitor. Using immunoSEQ multiplex PCR, the repertoire was profiled, and TCRdb retains in-frame clones only, with some absent. The sample shows approximately 11,000 clones, 75% to 90% of them seen only once. This chain uses TRBV9 with TRBJ2-3; weak D call: TRBD1 (5 bases). The sequenced sample was blood, obtained from a patient treated with checkpoint blockade. This receptor was taken from a human donor with melanoma. The CDR3 bases are TGTGCCAGCAGCGTACAGGGTTGGACAGATACGCAGTATTTT. Protein: CASSVQGWTDTQYF.